This T cell receptor beta chain stems from a study of Graves' ophthalmopathy and Graves' hyperthyroidism. This clonotype came up once. Its antigen is not known. RNA served as the template for amplifying TCR beta CDR3 regions. HTBI primers were employed in first-round RT-PCR, then a second-round multiplex PCR followed. TCRdb processed the multiplex PCR reads anew with MiXCR; each CDR3 protein has one entry. There are almost 750,000 distinct CDR3 sequences in the sample; around 40% occur only once, and 44% lies in the top ten. The study, taken as a whole, reports: The model forecast ophthalmopathy progression, reaching around 66% sensitivity and around 72% specificity.

The sequencing sample was made of peripheral blood. The TCR was taken from an adult man with Graves' ophthalmopathy.

The CDR3 DNA follows: TGTGCCAACTCAGCTGAAGAGACCCAGTACTTC. This codes for CANSAEETQYF. The V gene is TRBV7-2, the J gene TRBJ2-5, with D uncertain. The CDR3 runs to 11 residues. Deletions cut 10 bases from V and 3 bases from J, with 9 bases between. Per germline, CDR1 SGHTA and CDR2 FQGNSA.